The 17 T cell receptor beta chains below were found in one sample sequenced in a study of T cell responses to AZD1222 COVID-19 vaccine. The table came from immunoSEQ multiplex PCR; TCRdb's copy has only in-frame clones and leaves some out. The sample shows 100,000 to 150,000 clones, more than 65% of them seen only once. The sample was peripheral blood, taken 28 days after the second AZD1222 dose. Receptors were obtained from an adult who received the AZD1222 COVID-19 vaccine.

In the case of this clone: Germline is not matched at one junction end, which may reflect a read error. The V call is TRBV7-7, the J call TRBJ2-5; a weak D match, TRBD2 (5 bases). Germline lookup yields CDR1 SSHAT and CDR2 FNYEAQ (reference sequence). The CDR3 covers 15 residues. CDR3 sequence (DNA): TGTGCTAGCAGCTTGGTTGGCCAGGCGGGAGAGACCCAGTACTTC. It translates to CASSLVGQAGETQYF.

This sequence joins TRBV6-5 and TRBJ1-2; a weak D match, TRBD1 (6 bases). The V gene's germline CDR1 is MNHEY and CDR2 SVGAGI. The germline V and J ends were trimmed by 4 bases and 7 bases, with 16 bases remaining between them. The CDR3 covers 14 residues. The CDR3 loop is CASSFYRDQVGYTF. The CDR3 DNA reads TGTGCCAGCAGTTTCTACAGGGATCAGGTTGGCTACACCTTC.

This clone was observed once. The V call is TRBV4-2, the J call TRBJ2-1; D may be TRBD2 (6 bases). Trimming cost V 0 bases and J 7 bases, with 10 bases left between them. Looked up from germline, CDR1 is LGHNA and CDR2 is YNFKEQ. This CDR3 is 14 amino acids long. As DNA, the CDR3 is TGTGCCAGCAGCCAAGATACTAGCTGGAATGAGCAGTTCTTC. Protein product: CASSQDTSWNEQFF.

V usage is TRBV14 and J usage is TRBJ1-5; D uncertain. The CDR3 contains 13 residues. Trimming shortened V by 1 base and J by 6 bases, and 7 bases separated the two germline ends. Germline CDR1 SGHDN, CDR2 FVKESK. The CDR3 DNA is TGTGCCAGCAGCCAAGGAGAGGGTCAGCCCCAGCATTTT. This gives the protein CASSQGEGQPQHF.

The CDR3 coding sequence is TGTGCCAGCAGCCCCTGGACTAGCGGGGGGGCGGGAGAGCAGTACTTC. Protein: CASSPWTSGGAGEQYF. The rearrangement uses TRBV11-2 and TRBJ2-7; the match to TRBD2 covers 15 bases. The CDR3 length is 16 residues. The V segment lost 5 bases and the J segment 7 bases; nucleotides outside the gene matches: 9. CDR1 SGHAT and CDR2 FQNNGV come from the germline V gene.

The table lists this clone with a count of one. V usage is TRBV6-5 and J usage is TRBJ1-1; D is perhaps TRBD1 (5 bases). This CDR3 is built from 13 residues. Deletions cut 7 bases from V and 0 bases from J, with 9 bases between. Germline V CDR1 and CDR2: MNHEY, SVGAGI. In DNA form, the CDR3 reads TGTGCCAGCATAGGGGTAATGAACACTGAAGCTTTCTTT. Its translation is CASIGVMNTEAFF.

In its sample, this clone was seen a few times. The chain recombines TRBV7-2 with TRBJ1-5, with TRBD1 matching 7 bases. The CDR3 sequence is 15 residues long. Germline CDR1 and CDR2: SGHTA and FQGNSA. The V segment lost 4 bases and the J segment 7 bases; nucleotides outside the gene matches: 10. This chain's CDR3 is CASSSQTGREQPQHF. The CDR3 bases are TGTGCCAGCAGCTCCCAGACAGGGCGGGAACAGCCCCAGCATTTT. Combining the CDR3 with reference TRBV7-2 and TRBJ1-5 gives the whole variable domain GAGVSQSPSNKVTEKGKDVELRCDPISGHTALYWYRQSLGQGLEFLIYFQGNSAPDKSGLPSDRFSAERTGGSVSTLTIQRTQQEDSAVYLCASSSQTGREQPQHFGDGTRLSIL.

This chain links TRBV10-2 with TRBJ2-3; possibly TRBD2 for D (6 bases). V lost 3 bases and J lost 2, with 15 bases in between. CDR3 length equals 16 residues. Germline V gene lookup returns CDR1 WSHSY and CDR2 SAAADI. The CDR3 DNA is TGCGCCAGCAGTGATTTTGGGGGGTACTCCACAGATACGCAGTATTTT. Amino acids: CASSDFGGYSTDTQYF.

Turning to this clone: The same CDR3 can be traced to other DNA sequences in this sample. Here the CDR3 DNA reads TGTGCCAGCAGTTACTCAGGGGAGGGGACCTACGAGCAGTACTTC. Translating gives CASSYSGEGTYEQYF. J is TRBJ2-7 and V is TRBV6-5; 7 bases agree with TRBD2. This CDR3 has 15 amino acids. Germline trimming cut 0 bases from V and 2 bases from J; bases unmatched to any gene: 4. Germline assignment: CDR1 MNHEY and CDR2 SVGAGI.

The chain recombines TRBV5-6 with TRBJ2-1; D is possibly TRBD2 (6 bases). The CDR3 is 13 residues long. The V and J ends lost 0 bases and 5 bases respectively, with 6 bases between them. Germline CDR1 and CDR2: SGHDT and YYEEEE. CDR3 region: CASSLGLDNEQFF. The CDR3 bases are TGTGCCAGCAGCTTGGGACTAGACAATGAGCAGTTCTTC. Combining the CDR3 with reference TRBV5-6 and TRBJ2-1 gives the whole variable domain DAGVTQSPTHLIKTRGQQVTLRCSPKSGHDTVSWYQQALGQGPQFIFQYYEEEERQRGNFPDRFSGHQFPNYSSELNVNALLLGDSALYLCASSLGLDNEQFFGPGTRLTVL.

The rearrangement links TRBV7-3 to TRBJ1-1, with a possible D match to TRBD1 (5 bases). The CDR3 length is 12 residues. Trimming shortened V by 4 bases and J by 8 bases, and 11 bases separated the two germline ends. Germline-derived CDR1 and CDR2 are SGHTA and FQGTGA. The CDR3 DNA sequence: TGTGCCAGCAGCTCCTCGGGGGGAGAAGCTTTCTTT. Translating gives CASSSSGGEAFF. The whole variable domain, filled in from reference TRBV7-3 and TRBJ1-1, reads GAGVSQTPSNKVTEKGKYVELRCDPISGHTALYWYRQSLGQGPEFLIYFQGTGAADDSGLPNDRFFAVRPEGSVSTLKIQRTERGDSAVYLCASSSSGGEAFFGQGTRLTVV.

The chain combines TRBV2 with TRBJ2-7; D may correspond to TRBD1 or TRBD2 (7 bases each). This CDR3 spans 15 amino acids. Trimming left V 3 bases short and J 4 bases short, with 16 bases between. Germline V gene sequence: CDR1 SNHLY, CDR2 FYNNEI. CDR3: CASSEGGGSLYEQYF. In DNA form, the CDR3 reads TGTGCCAGCAGTGAGGGAGGGGGCTCCCTTTACGAGCAGTACTTC.

This clone showed up just a few times. The chain joins TRBV28 to TRBJ1-2; D gene unclear. V shed 3 bases and J shed 6 bases, with 5 bases lying between them. This CDR3 comprises 11 residues. From germline, CDR1 is MDHEN and CDR2 SYDVKM. CDR3 coding DNA: TGTGCCAGCAGTTTCCTAAATGGCTACACCTTC. Residues: CASSFLNGYTF.

This clone occurred once. DNA of the CDR3: TGTGCCAGCAGCCCCCGGCGGAGCGGGGGAGAAGAGACCCAGTACTTC. As protein: CASSPRRSGGEETQYF. This sequence joins TRBV3-1 (or the pseudogene TRBV3-2) and TRBJ2-5; 8 bases map to TRBD2. In germline, CDR1 is LGHDT, CDR2 YNNKEL (reference sequence). CDR3 length equals 16 residues. J lost 3 bases, V lost 4 bases, and 10 bases had no gene match.

The chain uses TRBV24-1 and TRBJ1-1; 10 positions match TRBD1. CDR1 KGHDR and CDR2 SFDVKD come from the germline V gene. Trimming took 4 bases from V and 3 from J; bases not matched to a gene: 7. CDR3 size: 16 residues. The CDR3 here is CATSDSRQGAHTEAFF. In nucleotides, the CDR3 is TGTGCCACCAGTGACTCCCGACAGGGGGCGCACACTGAAGCTTTCTTT.

The J gene is TRBJ1-4, the V gene TRBV28, with D perhaps TRBD1 (5 bases). The V end was cut by 2 bases, the J end by 0 bases, with 16 bases between. This CDR3 spans 18 amino acids. Germline CDR1 reads MDHEN; CDR2 reads SYDVKM. The CDR3 loop reads CASSLGFFTGPTNEKLFF. As DNA, the CDR3 is TGTGCCAGCAGTTTAGGTTTTTTTACGGGACCAACTAATGAAAAACTGTTTTTT.

The V and J genes are TRBV5-1 and TRBJ1-5; D may be TRBD1 (5 bases). CDR3 length: 15 amino acids. Trimming stripped 4 bases from V and 1 base from J, with 12 bases between. In germline, CDR1 is SGHRS, CDR2 YFSETQ. CDR3 residues: CASSPQGGSNQPQHF. The CDR3 bases are TGCGCCAGCAGCCCGCAGGGAGGGAGCAATCAGCCCCAGCATTTT.